A selection of T cell receptor beta chains follows, all from one sample in a study of blood T cell repertoires in COVID-19. TCRdb's copy holds only in-frame clones and misses some; the assay was immunoSEQ multiplex PCR. Found here are about 350,000 clones, roughly 89% of them singletons; the top ten hold less than 3.5%. The sequencing input was peripheral blood. These receptors all stem from a woman under 30 who had recovered from COVID-19. Both conserved end residues are part of each CDR3. The D gene is left open where the match is weak. Expanded clones get a size class; other rows say once, few or many, or leave the size out.

V gene	J gene	D gene	clone size	CDR3 DNA	CDR3 protein
TRBV19	TRBJ2-1	TRBD2	NA	TGTGCCAGTACCCGCGGGAGGGCCGCCAATGAGCAGTTCTTC	CASTRGRAANEQFF
TRBV2	TRBJ1-2	NA	NA	TGTGCCAGCAGCCCCGAAGGTGGGGGAGGATATGGCTACACCTTC	CASSPEGGGGYGYTF
TRBV25-1	TRBJ1-2	NA	few	TGTGCCAGCAGTACAGGGTTATATGATGGCTACACCTTC	CASSTGLYDGYTF
TRBV7-9	TRBJ2-1	NA	NA	TGTGCCAGCAGCTTACGGTTCAGTTACGGGTTTGCAAATGAGCAGTTCTTC	CASSLRFSYGFANEQFF
TRBV12-5	TRBJ2-1	NA	NA	TGTGCTAGTGGTTTGGTATTATCGCGCTCCCCACACAATGAGCAGTTCTTC	CASGLVLSRSPHNEQFF
TRBV11-2	TRBJ2-1	NA	NA	TGTGCCAGCAGCCAAAGGGCGGGGGAGCAGTTCTTC	CASSQRAGEQFF
TRBV9	TRBJ1-2	TRBD1	once	TGTGCCAGCAGCGGGGGACAGGGGTATGGCTACACCTTC	CASSGGQGYGYTF
TRBV19	TRBJ1-2	NA	many	TGTGCCAGTAGCCCTGGCAGGGGTGTCTATGGCTACACCTTC	CASSPGRGVYGYTF
TRBV19	TRBJ2-1	TRBD2	NA	TGTGCCAGCCAAGGGACAGGACTAGCGGGTGAGCAGTTCTTC	CASQGTGLAGEQFF
TRBV5-1	TRBJ1-1	NA	NA	TGCGCCAGCAGTCCTTACAGGGCGAACACTGAAGCTTTCTTT	CASSPYRANTEAFF
TRBV18	TRBJ2-5	NA	NA	TGTGCCAGCTCACCGCAGTCTCGAGAGACCCAGTACTTC	CASSPQSRETQYF
TRBV7-2	TRBJ1-2	TRBD1	NA	TGTGCCAGCACCCCGGGACAGCTCTATGGCTACACCTTC	CASTPGQLYGYTF